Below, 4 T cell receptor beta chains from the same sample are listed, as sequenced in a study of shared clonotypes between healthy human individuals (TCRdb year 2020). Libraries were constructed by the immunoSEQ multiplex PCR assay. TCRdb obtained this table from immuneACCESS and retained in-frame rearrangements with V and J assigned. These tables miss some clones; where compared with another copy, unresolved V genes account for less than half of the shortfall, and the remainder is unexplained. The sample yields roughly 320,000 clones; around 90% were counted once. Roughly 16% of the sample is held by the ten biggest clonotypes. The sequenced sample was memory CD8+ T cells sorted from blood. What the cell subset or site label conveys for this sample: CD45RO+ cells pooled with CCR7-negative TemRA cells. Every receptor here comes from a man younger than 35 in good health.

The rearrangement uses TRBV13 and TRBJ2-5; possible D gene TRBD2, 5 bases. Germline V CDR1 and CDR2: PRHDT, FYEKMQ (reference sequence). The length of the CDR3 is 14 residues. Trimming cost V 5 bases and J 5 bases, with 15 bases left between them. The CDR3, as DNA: TGTGCCAGCAGCCCCCCACTAGAGCGGGAGACCCAGTACTTC. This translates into CASSPPLERETQYF.

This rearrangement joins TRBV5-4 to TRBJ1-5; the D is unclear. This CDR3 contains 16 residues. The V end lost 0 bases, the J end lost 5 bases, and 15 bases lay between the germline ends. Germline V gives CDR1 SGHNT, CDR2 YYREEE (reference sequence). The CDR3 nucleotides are TGTGCCAGCAGCTTGGCAAGAGCCACAGCAGATCAGCCCCAGCATTTT. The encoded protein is CASSLARATADQPQHF.

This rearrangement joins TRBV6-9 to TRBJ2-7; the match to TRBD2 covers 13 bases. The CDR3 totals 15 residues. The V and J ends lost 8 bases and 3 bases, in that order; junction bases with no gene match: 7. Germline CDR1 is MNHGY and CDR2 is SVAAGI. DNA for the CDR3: TGTGCCAGCGGGCCCGGGACTAGCGGGGACTACGAGCAGTACTTC. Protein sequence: CASGPGTSGDYEQYF.

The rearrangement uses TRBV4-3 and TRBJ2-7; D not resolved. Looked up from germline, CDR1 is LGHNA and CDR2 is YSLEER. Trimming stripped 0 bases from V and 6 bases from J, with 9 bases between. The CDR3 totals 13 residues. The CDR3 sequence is CASSQDQVGEQYF. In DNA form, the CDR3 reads TGCGCCAGCAGCCAAGATCAGGTTGGCGAGCAGTACTTC.